This T cell receptor beta chain was retrieved from a study of T cells in Graves' hyperthyroidism and ophthalmopathy. Ten or more counts support this clonotype. The antigen is unknown. Findings of the study overall: Most expanded thyroid clonotypes above 0.001 also appeared in blood.

Amplification targeted TCR beta CDR3 regions from RNA transcripts. TCR CDR3 underwent first-round RT-PCR with the HTBI primer set. One entry per CDR3 protein, called by TCRdb with MiXCR from the multiplex PCR reads. The profile covers about 740,000 distinct CDR3 sequences, with less than 15% appearing a single time and roughly 10% taken by the ten largest. Uncontrolled infections, other autoimmune diseases, pregnancy or lactation led to exclusion of patients. The diagnostic basis comprised clinical symptoms, serum thyroxine and TRAb, thyroid ultrasound and orbital computed tomography. The source of the PBMCs was 8.5 to 10 ml of fresh peripheral blood. This TCR derives from a woman aged 18-30 years with Graves' hyperthyroidism. The sample taken for sequencing was blood.

In DNA form, the CDR3 reads TGTGCCAGCAGTGCCAGGACTAGCGGGAGGGCCACCACCGGGGAGCTGTTTTTT. Translation gives CASSARTSGRATTGELFF. This rearrangement joins TRBV6-1 to TRBJ2-2; 15 nucleotides align to TRBD2. The CDR3 runs to 18 residues. Per germline, CDR1 MNHNS and CDR2 SASEGT. V was clipped by 4 bases and J by 4 bases; unmatched bases: 7.